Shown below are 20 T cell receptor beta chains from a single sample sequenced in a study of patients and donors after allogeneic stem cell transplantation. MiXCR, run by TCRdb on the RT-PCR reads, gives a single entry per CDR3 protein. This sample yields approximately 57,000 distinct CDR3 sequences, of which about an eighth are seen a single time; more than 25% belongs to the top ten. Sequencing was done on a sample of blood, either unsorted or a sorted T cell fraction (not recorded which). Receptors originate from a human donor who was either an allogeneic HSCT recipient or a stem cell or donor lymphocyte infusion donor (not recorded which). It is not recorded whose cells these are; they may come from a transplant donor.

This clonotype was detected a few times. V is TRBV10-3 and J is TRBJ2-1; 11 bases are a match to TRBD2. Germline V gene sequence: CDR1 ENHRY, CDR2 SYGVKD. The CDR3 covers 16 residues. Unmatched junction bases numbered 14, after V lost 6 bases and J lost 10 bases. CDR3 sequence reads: CAISAETSGSGGEQFF. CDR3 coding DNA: TGTGCCATCAGCGCCGAAACTAGCGGGAGCGGTGGGGAGCAGTTCTTC.

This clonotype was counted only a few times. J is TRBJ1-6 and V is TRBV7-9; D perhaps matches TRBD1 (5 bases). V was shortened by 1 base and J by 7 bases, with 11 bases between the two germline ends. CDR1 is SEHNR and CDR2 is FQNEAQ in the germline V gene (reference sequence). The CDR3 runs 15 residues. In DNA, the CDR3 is TGTGCCAGCAGCTTAGAGGGACTGGGAAATTCACCCCTCCACTTT. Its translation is CASSLEGLGNSPLHF. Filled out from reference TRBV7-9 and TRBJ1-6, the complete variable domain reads DTGVSQNPRHKITKRGQNVTFRCDPISEHNRLYWYRQTLGQGPEFLTYFQNEAQLEKSRLLSDRFSAERPKGSFSTLEIQRTEQGDSAMYLCASSLEGLGNSPLHFGNGTRLTVT.

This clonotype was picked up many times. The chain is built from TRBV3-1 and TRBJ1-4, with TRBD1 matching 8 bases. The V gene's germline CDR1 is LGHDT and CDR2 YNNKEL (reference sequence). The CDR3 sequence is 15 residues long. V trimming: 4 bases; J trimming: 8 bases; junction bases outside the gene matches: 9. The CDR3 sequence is CASSRADRVWEKLFF. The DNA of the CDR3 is TGTGCCAGCAGCCGAGCGGACAGGGTGTGGGAAAAACTGTTTTTT. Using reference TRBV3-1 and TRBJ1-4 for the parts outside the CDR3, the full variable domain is DTAVSQTPKYLVTQMGNDKSIKCEQNLGHDTMYWYKQDSKKFLKIMFSYNNKELIINETVPNRFSPKSPDKAHLNLHINSLELGDSAVYFCASSRADRVWEKLFFGSGTQLSVL.

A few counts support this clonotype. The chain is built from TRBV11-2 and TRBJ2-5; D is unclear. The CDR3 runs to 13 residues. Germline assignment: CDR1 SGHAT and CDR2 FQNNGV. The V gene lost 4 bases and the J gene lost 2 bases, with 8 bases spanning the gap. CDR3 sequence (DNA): TGTGCCAGCAGCTCCCCTGGGCAAGAGACCCAGTACTTC. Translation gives CASSSPGQETQYF.

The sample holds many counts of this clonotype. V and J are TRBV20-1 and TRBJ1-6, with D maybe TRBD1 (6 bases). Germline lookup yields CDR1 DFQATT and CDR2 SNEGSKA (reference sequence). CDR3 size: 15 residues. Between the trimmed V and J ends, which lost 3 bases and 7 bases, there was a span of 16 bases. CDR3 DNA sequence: TGCAGTGCTAGCCGGCCCCGGACAGAGAATTCACCCCTCCACTTT. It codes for CSASRPRTENSPLHF.

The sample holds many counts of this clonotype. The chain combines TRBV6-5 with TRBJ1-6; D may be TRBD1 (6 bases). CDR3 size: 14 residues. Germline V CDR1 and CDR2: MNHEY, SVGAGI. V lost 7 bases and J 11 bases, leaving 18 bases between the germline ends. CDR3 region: CASTTPQGKAPLHF. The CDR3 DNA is TGTGCCAGCACCACCCCGCAGGGGAAGGCACCCCTCCACTTT.

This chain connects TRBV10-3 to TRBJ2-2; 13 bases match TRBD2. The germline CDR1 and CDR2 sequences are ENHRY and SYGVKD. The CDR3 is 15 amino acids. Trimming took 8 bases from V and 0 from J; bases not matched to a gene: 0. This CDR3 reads CAIGTSGTNTGELFF. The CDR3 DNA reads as TGTGCCATCGGGACTAGCGGGACGAACACCGGGGAGCTGTTTTTT.

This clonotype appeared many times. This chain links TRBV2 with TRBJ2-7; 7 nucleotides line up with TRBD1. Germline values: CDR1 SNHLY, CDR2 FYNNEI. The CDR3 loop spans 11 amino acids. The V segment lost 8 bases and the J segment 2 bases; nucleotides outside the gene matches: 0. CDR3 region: CASQGAYEQYF. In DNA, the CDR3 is TGTGCCAGCCAGGGGGCCTACGAGCAGTACTTC.

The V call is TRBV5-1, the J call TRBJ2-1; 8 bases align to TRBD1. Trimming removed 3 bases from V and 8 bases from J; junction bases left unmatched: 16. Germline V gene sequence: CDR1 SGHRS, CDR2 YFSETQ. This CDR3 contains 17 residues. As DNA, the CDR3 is TGCGCCAGCAGCTGCCCAGAGGACAGGGAGTTTGAGGATGAGCAGTTCTTC. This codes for CASSCPEDREFEDEQFF.

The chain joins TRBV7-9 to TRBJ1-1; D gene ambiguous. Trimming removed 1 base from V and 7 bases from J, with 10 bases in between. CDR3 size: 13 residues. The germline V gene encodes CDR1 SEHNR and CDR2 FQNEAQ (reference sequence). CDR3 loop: CASSLGTGVEAFF. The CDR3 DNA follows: TGTGCCAGCAGCTTAGGGACGGGAGTTGAAGCTTTCTTT. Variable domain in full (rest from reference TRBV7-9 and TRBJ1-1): DTGVSQNPRHKITKRGQNVTFRCDPISEHNRLYWYRQTLGQGPEFLTYFQNEAQLEKSRLLSDRFSAERPKGSFSTLEIQRTEQGDSAMYLCASSLGTGVEAFFGQGTRLTVV.

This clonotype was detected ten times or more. CDR3 protein: CASIPGGETQYF. Written as DNA, the CDR3 is TGTGCCAGCATCCCCGGGGGGGAGACCCAGTACTTC. V is TRBV21-1 and J is TRBJ2-5; the table gives TRBD1 as D, unverified against the DNA. TRBV21-1 has pseudogene status. This CDR3 is 12 amino acids long.

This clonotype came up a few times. CDR3 sequence (DNA): TGTGCCAGCAGTTACTCTGGACTAGCGGGGATGAGCACAGATACGCAGTATTTT. Amino acids: CASSYSGLAGMSTDTQYF. The chain carries TRBV6-5 and TRBJ2-3, with 12 bases identical to TRBD2. Germline assignment: CDR1 MNHEY and CDR2 SVGAGI. With 0 bases clipped from V and 0 bases from J, the junction kept 4 bases outside the gene matches. The CDR3 has 18 amino acids.

In DNA form, the CDR3 reads TGTGCCAGCACCCCGAGAGGGTCCCAAGAGACCCAGTACTTC. Amino acids: CASTPRGSQETQYF. The J gene is TRBJ2-5, the V gene TRBV2; a possible D gene is TRBD2 (5 bases). The CDR3 sequence is 14 residues long. Looked up from germline, CDR1 is SNHLY and CDR2 is FYNNEI. Trimming stripped 7 bases from V and 1 base from J, with 13 bases between.

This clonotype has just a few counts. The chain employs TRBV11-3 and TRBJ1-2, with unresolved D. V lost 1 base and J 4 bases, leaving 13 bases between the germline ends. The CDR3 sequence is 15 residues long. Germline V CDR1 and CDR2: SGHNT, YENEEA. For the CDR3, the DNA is TGTGCCAGCAGCTTAGGTGGTCAGAACCTCTATGGCTACACCTTC. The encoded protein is CASSLGGQNLYGYTF.

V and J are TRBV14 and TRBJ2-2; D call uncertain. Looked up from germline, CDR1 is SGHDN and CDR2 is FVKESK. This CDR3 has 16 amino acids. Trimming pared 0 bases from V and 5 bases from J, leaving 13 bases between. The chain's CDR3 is CASSQDIALGTGELFF. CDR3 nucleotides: TGTGCCAGCAGCCAAGATATAGCCCTGGGGACCGGGGAGCTGTTTTTT.

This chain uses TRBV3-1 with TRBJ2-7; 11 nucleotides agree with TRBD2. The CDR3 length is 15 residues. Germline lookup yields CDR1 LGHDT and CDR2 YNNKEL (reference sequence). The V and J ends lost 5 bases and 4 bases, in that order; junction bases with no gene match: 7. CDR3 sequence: CASSLRLAGKYEQYF. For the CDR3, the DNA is TGTGCCAGCAGCTTACGACTAGCGGGAAAGTACGAGCAGTACTTC.

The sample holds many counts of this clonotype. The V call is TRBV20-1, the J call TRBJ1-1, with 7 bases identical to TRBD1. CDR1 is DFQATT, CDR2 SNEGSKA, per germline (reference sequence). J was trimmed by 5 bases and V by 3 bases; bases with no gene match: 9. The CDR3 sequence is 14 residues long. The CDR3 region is CSARKGQLGTEAFF. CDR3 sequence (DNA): TGCAGTGCTAGGAAGGGACAGCTTGGGACTGAAGCTTTCTTT.

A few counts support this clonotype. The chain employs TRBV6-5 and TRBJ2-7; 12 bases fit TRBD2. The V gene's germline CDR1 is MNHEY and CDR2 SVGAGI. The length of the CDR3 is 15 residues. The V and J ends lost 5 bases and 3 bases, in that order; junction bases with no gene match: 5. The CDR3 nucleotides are TGTGCCAGCAGTCCCGGGACTAGCGGGTTCTACGAGCAGTACTTC. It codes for CASSPGTSGFYEQYF.

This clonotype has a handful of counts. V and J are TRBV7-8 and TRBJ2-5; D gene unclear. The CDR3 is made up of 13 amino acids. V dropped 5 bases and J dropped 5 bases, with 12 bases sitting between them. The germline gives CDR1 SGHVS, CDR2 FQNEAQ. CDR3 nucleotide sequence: TGTGCCAGCAGCCCTACACGGCGGGAGACCCAGTACTTC. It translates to CASSPTRRETQYF.

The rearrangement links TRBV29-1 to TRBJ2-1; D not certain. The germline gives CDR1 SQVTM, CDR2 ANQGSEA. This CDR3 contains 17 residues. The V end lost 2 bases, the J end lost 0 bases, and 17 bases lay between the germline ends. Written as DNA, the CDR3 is TGCAGCGTTGAATCCCTAGATAGCTACCCCTCCTACAATGAGCAGTTCTTC. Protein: CSVESLDSYPSYNEQFF.